The source of this TCR beta chain is a study of blood T cell repertoires in COVID-19. Study-wide context: Both acute and convalescent COVID-19 samples were obtained from the United States, Italy and Spain. T cells, B-cell-depleted T cells, or PBMCs supplied cDNA or gDNA.

As handled by the study authors: Researchers report that nucleated cell counts were estimated from reference gene primer amplification. The assay was immunoSEQ multiplex PCR, and TCRdb's table has in-frame clones only and misses some. That table gives V, J and clone size, and the DNA gave D and trimming. The sample lists roughly 300,000 clones, around 83% occurring once. The CDR3 spans 14 residues. Trimming removed 0 bases at V and 2 bases at J, with 8 bases between. CDR1 MNHEY and CDR2 SVGAGI come from the germline V gene. The chain combines TRBV6-5 with TRBJ2-7; no clear D gene. Sequenced sample: peripheral blood. This clonotype was obtained from a woman aged 50 to 65 with acute or convalescent COVID-19. The CDR3 region has the DNA TGTGCCAGCAGTTACTCCGACATGACCTACGAGCAGTACTTC. It specifies CASSYSDMTYEQYF.